This T cell receptor (beta chain) derives from a study of T cell responses to AZD1222 COVID-19 vaccine. Points from the study as a whole: Of the AZD1222 recipients, only five to seven were seropositive at baseline.

This clone was observed a single time. Its antigen remains unknown. CDR3 size: 15 residues. From germline, CDR1 is SGHVS and CDR2 FNYEAQ. Trimming took 4 bases from V and 5 from J, leaving 17 bases between them. Assay used: immunoSEQ multiplex PCR; TCRdb lists only in-frame clones, some missing. The sample consists of 57,000 or so clones, more than 70% of them appearing once. This TCR was sampled from an adult in good health. Source: peripheral blood, taken on day 0 of AZD1222 vaccination. This rearrangement joins TRBV7-6 to TRBJ2-5; tentative D call: TRBD1 (6 bases). In DNA form, the CDR3 reads TGTGCCAGCAGCTCGCAGATCACAGGGTCCGAGACCCAGTACTTC. Translating it yields CASSSQITGSETQYF.